A selection of T cell receptor beta chains follows, all from one sample in a study of a mutant IDH1 vaccine in newly diagnosed glioma. Their cognate antigens are unknown. The repertoire was sequenced with immunoSEQ multiplex PCR; TCRdb's copy has only in-frame clones and lacks some. Seen here are more than 50,000 clones, roughly 80% observed once, and the top ten hold approximately 5.9%. The starting material was PBMCs, obtained from a glioma patient whose treatment included an IDH1 peptide vaccine. All receptors derive from a man aged 50-59 years with glioma. Both conserved end residues are part of each CDR3. Fields, in order: V gene, clone size, J gene, D gene, CDR3 protein, CDR3 DNA. D genes are given only for firm matches. Clone size is shown for a subset of rows, as once, few, many or a class of expanded clone.

>TRBV7-9|-|TRBJ2-7|TRBD1
CASSAGQDYEQYF
TGTGCCAGCAGCGCGGGACAGGACTACGAGCAGTACTTC
>TRBV30|medium-sized|TRBJ1-4|-
CAWSVPAGAEKLFF
TGTGCCTGGAGTGTACCGGCAGGGGCCGAAAAACTGTTTTTT
>TRBV6-1|-|TRBJ2-2|-
CASTDYQELFF
TGTGCCAGCACAGATTACCAGGAGCTGTTTTTT
>TRBV7-2|-|TRBJ1-5|-
CASSLLTGLEQPQHF
TGTGCCAGCAGCCTACTGACGGGGTTAGAACAGCCCCAGCATTTT
>TRBV5-4|-|TRBJ1-2|TRBD1
CASSLVGQGRNYGYTF
TGTGCCAGCAGCTTGGTGGGACAGGGTCGGAACTATGGCTACACCTTC
>TRBV5-6|-|TRBJ2-1|TRBD2
CASSWDPAGAGNNEQFF
TGTGCCAGCAGCTGGGACCCGGCGGGAGCCGGTAACAATGAGCAGTTCTTC
>TRBV2|few|TRBJ1-1|TRBD1
CASSRQGSTEAFF
TGTGCCAGCAGCAGACAGGGGAGCACTGAAGCTTTCTTT
>TRBV28|-|TRBJ2-2|-
CASSSRGYTGELFF
TGTGCCAGCAGTTCCCGGGGCTACACCGGGGAGCTGTTTTTT
>TRBV7-9|-|TRBJ2-7|-
CASSLVGARDRYF
TGTGCCAGCAGCTTAGTCGGCGCTAGGGATCGGTACTTC
>TRBV5-4|once|TRBJ2-7|TRBD2
CASSLAPAGGYEQYF
TGTGCCAGCAGCTTGGCCCCAGCGGGGGGTTACGAGCAGTACTTC
>TRBV6-1|-|TRBJ2-7|-
CATREDEQYF
TGTGCCACCCGAGAGGACGAGCAGTACTTC
>TRBV18|-|TRBJ2-7|TRBD1
CASSPLPTGIEQYF
TGTGCCAGCTCACCCTTACCGACAGGGATCGAGCAGTACTTC